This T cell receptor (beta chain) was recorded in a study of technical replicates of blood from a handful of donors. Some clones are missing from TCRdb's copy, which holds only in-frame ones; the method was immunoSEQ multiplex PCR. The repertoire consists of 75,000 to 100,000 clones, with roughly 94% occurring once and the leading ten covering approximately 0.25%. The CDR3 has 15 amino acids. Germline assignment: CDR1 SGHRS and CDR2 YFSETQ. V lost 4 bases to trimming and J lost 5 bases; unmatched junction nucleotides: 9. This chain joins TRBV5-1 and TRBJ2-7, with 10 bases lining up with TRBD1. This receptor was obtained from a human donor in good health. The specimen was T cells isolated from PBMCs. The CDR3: CASSRWTGGPDEQYF. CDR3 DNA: TGCGCCAGCAGCCGATGGACAGGGGGGCCTGACGAGCAGTACTTC.